This T cell receptor (beta chain) derives from a study of a mutant IDH1 vaccine in newly diagnosed glioma. Looking at the study overall: Vaccines were begun 4-6 weeks after radiotherapy alone, or with temozolomide cycles. Pretreatment consisted of radiotherapy, temozolomide, or both, with most receiving both.

The CDR3 spans 15 residues. Germline V gene data show CDR1 as SGHDT and CDR2 as YYEEEE. Deletions cut 1 base from V and 1 base from J, with 10 bases between. Details on this clone: The antigen is undetermined.

Assay: immunoSEQ multiplex PCR; the TCRdb copy retains only in-frame clones and omits some. The repertoire holds approximately 43,000 clones, with about 79% as singletons. The sample's time point: week 23, last vaccination. Topical imiquimod accompanied each vaccine dose, which consisted of 300 ug of mutant IDH1 20-mer peptide. Specimen: PBMCs, collected from a glioma patient whose treatment included an IDH1 peptide vaccine. This sequence originates from a woman in her forties with glioma. Some clones in this sample may be carry-over from other donors' samples. V usage is TRBV5-6 and J usage is TRBJ2-3; perhaps D is TRBD1 or TRBD2 (5 bases each). The CDR3 reads CASSLSVGGTDTQYF. The DNA for the CDR3 is TGTGCCAGCAGCTTGTCAGTGGGGGGCACAGATACGCAGTATTTT.